The source of this TCR beta chain is a study of blood T cell repertoires in COVID-19. Here immunoSEQ multiplex PCR was the method, and the copy in TCRdb shows in-frame clones only, minus some. This table holds hundreds of thousands of clones, around 86% found once. Sequencing input: peripheral blood. This clonotype was obtained from a man older than 75 with acute or convalescent COVID-19.

The CDR3 DNA reads as TGTGCCAGCAGAGGACAAAGAACAGATACGCAGTATTTT. Translated: CASRGQRTDTQYF. The chain combines TRBV6-6 with TRBJ2-3, with a tentative D call TRBD1 (5 bases). The CDR3 loop spans 13 amino acids. Trimming left V 6 bases short and J 3 bases short, with 10 bases between. Germline V gives CDR1 MNHNY, CDR2 SVGAGI (reference sequence).